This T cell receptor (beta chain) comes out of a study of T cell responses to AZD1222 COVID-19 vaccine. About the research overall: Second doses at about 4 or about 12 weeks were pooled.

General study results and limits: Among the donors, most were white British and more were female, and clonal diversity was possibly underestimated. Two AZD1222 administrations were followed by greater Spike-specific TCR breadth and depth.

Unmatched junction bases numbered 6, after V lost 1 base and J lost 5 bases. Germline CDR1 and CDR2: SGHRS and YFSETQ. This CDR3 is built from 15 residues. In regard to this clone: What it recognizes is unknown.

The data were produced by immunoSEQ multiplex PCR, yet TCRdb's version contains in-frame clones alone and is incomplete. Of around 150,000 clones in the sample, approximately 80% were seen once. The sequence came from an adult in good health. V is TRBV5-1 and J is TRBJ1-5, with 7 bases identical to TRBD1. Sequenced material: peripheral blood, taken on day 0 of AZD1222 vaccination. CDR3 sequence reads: CASSLIGGLDQPQHF. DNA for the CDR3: TGCGCCAGCAGCTTGATAGGGGGCCTCGATCAGCCCCAGCATTTT.